The 18 T cell receptor beta chains reported below all come from one sample, sequenced in a study of response to subunit inactivated influenza vaccine. TCRdb re-called the RT-PCR reads with MiXCR, one entry per CDR3 protein. The table records about 800,000 distinct CDR3 sequences, 21% of them present only once. The sequenced sample was PBMCs from blood, obtained more than 4 days after vaccination. The receptors stem from a middle-aged man who received an inactivated influenza vaccine.

The genes are TRBV3-1 and TRBJ2-3; weak D call: TRBD2 (5 bases). The V end lost 4 bases, the J end lost 5 bases, and 22 bases lay between the germline ends. Per the germline V gene, CDR1 is LGHDT and CDR2 is YNNKEL (reference sequence). There are 17 residues in the CDR3. CDR3: CASSPRGWGRPKDTQYF. In nucleotides, the CDR3 is TGTGCCAGCAGCCCCCGAGGGTGGGGTCGGCCTAAAGATACGCAGTATTTT.

The count of this clonotype is one. This chain connects TRBV20-1 to TRBJ2-1; 8 nucleotides align to TRBD2. Germline CDR1 and CDR2: DFQATT and SNEGSKA (reference sequence). This CDR3 spans 17 amino acids. After removal of 1 base from V and 6 bases from J, the junction contained 14 bases not matched to a gene. Here the CDR3 reads CSARGLPAGVSGNEQFF. In nucleotides, the CDR3 is TGCAGTGCTAGAGGATTACCAGCGGGAGTAAGTGGCAATGAGCAGTTCTTC.

This clonotype was picked up a small number of times. The chain is built from TRBV2 and TRBJ2-7, with 9 nucleotides matching TRBD1. This CDR3 region has 14 residues. The germline V gene has CDR1 SNHLY and CDR2 FYNNEI. V was clipped by 6 bases and J by 4 bases; unmatched bases: 7. The CDR3 DNA is TGTGCCAGCAGAACAGGGGGCGCGAGTTACGAGCAGTACTTC. This encodes CASRTGGASYEQYF.

There are many counts of this clonotype. The chain employs TRBV20-1 and TRBJ1-2, with 7 bases fitting TRBD1. This CDR3 contains 14 residues. In germline, CDR1 is DFQATT, CDR2 SNEGSKA (reference sequence). J gave up 2 bases and V 4 bases, and 7 bases lay outside the gene matches. DNA for the CDR3: TGCAGTGCTACTGAAAGGGGGCCGAACTATGGCTACACCTTC. This translates into CSATERGPNYGYTF.

This clonotype was seen only a few times. The chain links TRBV5-1 to TRBJ2-1, with D tentatively TRBD2 (5 bases). This CDR3 is 15 amino acids long. V lost 5 bases, J lost 9 bases, and 21 bases lay in between. Germline CDR1 SGHRS, CDR2 YFSETQ. CDR3 DNA: TGCGCCAGCAGTCAAAGGGCTAGCCAAAGCTTTGAGCAGTTCTTC. Its translation is CASSQRASQSFEQFF.

This chain links TRBV7-3 with TRBJ2-3, with 7 bases matching TRBD2. Trimming at V came to 5 bases and at J to 8 bases, leaving 10 bases not matched to a gene. There are 14 residues in the CDR3. Germline V gene data show CDR1 as SGHTA and CDR2 as FQGTGA. CDR3 sequence reads: CASSPAGTTATQYF. The DNA of the CDR3 is TGTGCCAGCAGCCCAGCGGGAACCACGGCTACGCAGTATTTT.

J is TRBJ2-2 and V is TRBV5-1; 8 nucleotides line up with TRBD1. CDR1 SGHRS and CDR2 YFSETQ come from the germline V gene. J lost 4 bases, V lost 0 bases, and 5 bases had no gene match. The CDR3 consists of 16 residues. The CDR3: CASSLGTGLSTGELFF. DNA for the CDR3: TGCGCCAGCAGCTTGGGGACAGGGCTCAGCACCGGGGAGCTGTTTTTT.

The chain uses TRBV12-3 or TRBV12-4 and TRBJ2-3; D tentatively fits TRBD1 or TRBD2 (6 bases each). This CDR3 contains 12 residues. Trimming shortened V by 6 bases and J by 11 bases, and 15 bases separated the two germline ends. In DNA, the CDR3 is TGTGCCAGCAGCCCGGGGGCGGGGAGGCAGTATTTT. This codes for CASSPGAGRQYF.

The table lists this clonotype with a few counts. CDR3 amino acids: CASSLGFGGAYEQFF. The CDR3 nucleotides are TGTGCCAGCAGCTTAGGGTTCGGGGGGGCCTATGAGCAGTTCTTC. J is TRBJ2-1 and V is TRBV5-6; the match to TRBD2 covers 8 bases. CDR3 length equals 15 residues. Trimming removed 2 bases from V and 8 bases from J; junction bases left unmatched: 9. Germline V gene data show CDR1 as SGHDT and CDR2 as YYEEEE.

This clonotype was observed a few times. The rearrangement joins TRBV4-2 to TRBJ1-4; no reliable D call. This CDR3 is 15 amino acids long. CDR1 is LGHNA, CDR2 YNFKEQ, per germline. V was trimmed by 4 bases and J by 7 bases, leaving 16 bases between them. CDR3 sequence reads: CASSPAPSRVEKLFF. In DNA, the CDR3 is TGTGCCAGCAGCCCCGCACCGTCGCGGGTTGAAAAACTGTTTTTT.

This clonotype was recorded a few times. The V and J genes are TRBV7-2 and TRBJ2-5; possible D gene TRBD2, 5 bases. V gave up 3 bases and J gave up 1 base, with 15 bases separating them. The CDR3 has 16 amino acids. The germline V gene encodes CDR1 SGHTA and CDR2 FQGNSA. The CDR3 DNA reads TGTGCCAGCAGCTTTTCGGCAACGACTATCCAAGAGACCCAGTACTTC. This gives the protein CASSFSATTIQETQYF.

The J gene is TRBJ2-5, the V gene TRBV10-2; D is ambiguous. The CDR3 has 16 residues. V lost 6 bases to trimming and J lost 0 bases, with 17 bases between them. Germline V gene sequence: CDR1 WSHSY, CDR2 SAAADI. The CDR3 sequence is CASRDPLAGDQETQYF. The CDR3 bases are TGCGCCAGCAGGGACCCTCTCGCTGGGGACCAAGAGACCCAGTACTTC.

The chain employs TRBV25-1 and TRBJ1-3, with TRBD1 as a possible D gene (6 bases). This CDR3 is 13 amino acids long. The germline V and J ends were trimmed by 3 bases and 6 bases, with 9 bases remaining between them. CDR1 and CDR2 from the germline V gene are MGHDK and SYGVNS. This CDR3 is CASSDRGLNTIYF. In DNA, the CDR3 is TGTGCCAGCAGTGACAGGGGCTTAAACACCATATATTTT.

The V and J genes are TRBV11-1 and TRBJ1-1; TRBD1 might be the D (5 bases). This CDR3 has 14 amino acids. V shed 3 bases and J shed 1 base, with 9 bases lying between them. The germline CDR1 and CDR2 sequences are SGHAT and FQDESV (reference sequence). The CDR3 DNA is TGTGCCAGCAGCTTGGACATCAAGAACACTGAAGCTTTCTTT. It translates to CASSLDIKNTEAFF.

Only a few counts were recorded for this clonotype. The CDR3 here is CASSSRDRGRYEQYF. CDR3 DNA sequence: TGTGCCAGCAGCAGCCGGGACAGGGGGAGATACGAGCAGTACTTC. V and J are TRBV11-2 and TRBJ2-7, with 11 bases matching TRBD1. V was pared by 5 bases and J by 4 bases, with 7 bases of the junction left unmatched. This CDR3 spans 15 amino acids. Germline CDR1 reads SGHAT; CDR2 reads FQNNGV.

The chain couples TRBV20-1 to TRBJ2-1; 7 bases line up with TRBD2. CDR1 and CDR2 from the germline V gene are DFQATT and SNEGSKA (reference sequence). This CDR3 has 14 amino acids. This CDR3 reads CSGWGGSSYNEQFF. The CDR3 DNA follows: TGCAGCGGGTGGGGCGGGAGCTCCTACAATGAGCAGTTCTTC.

In its sample, this clonotype was seen a few times. V and J are TRBV7-2 and TRBJ1-2; 7 positions match TRBD1. The germline gives CDR1 SGHTA, CDR2 FQGNSA. The V gene end was trimmed by 0 bases and the J gene end by 4 bases; junction bases not matched to a gene: 2. CDR3 length equals 14 residues. CDR3 region: CASSLAGDSYGYTF. CDR3 nucleotides: TGTGCCAGCAGCTTAGCGGGGGACAGCTATGGCTACACCTTC. The full variable domain, with the rest looked up from reference TRBV7-2 and TRBJ1-2, is GAGVSQSPSNKVTEKGKDVELRCDPISGHTALYWYRQSLGQGLEFLIYFQGNSAPDKSGLPSDRFSAERTGGSVSTLTIQRTQQEDSAVYLCASSLAGDSYGYTFGSGTRLTVV.

This rearrangement joins TRBV15 to TRBJ1-4; D gene ambiguous. The CDR3 covers 15 residues. Trimming pared 1 base from V and 5 bases from J, leaving 11 bases between. CDR1 is LNHNV, CDR2 YYDKDF, per germline (reference sequence). The CDR3 region is CATSRATDLNEKLFF. The CDR3 DNA reads TGTGCCACCAGCAGAGCTACAGACTTAAATGAAAAACTGTTTTTT.